This entry lists 32 T cell receptor beta chains sequenced from one sample in a study of cytomegalovirus exposure and HLA in healthy donors. 13 Jbeta primers and 60 Vbeta primers were used for the PCR. Profiling relied on immunoSEQ multiplex PCR, and the TCRdb table lists in-frame clones only, not all of them. Of over 150,000 clones in the sample, roughly three quarters are singletons; the top ten hold over 10%. The sample consisted of PBMCs. Receptors were obtained from a woman aged 45-59 years in good health and CMV-seropositive.

V and J are TRBV19 and TRBJ1-2; no clear D gene. V gave up 5 bases and J gave up 2 bases, with 12 bases separating them. The CDR3 has 14 residues. Germline CDR1 is LNHDA and CDR2 is SQIVND (reference sequence). The CDR3 coding sequence is TGTGCCAGTAGTTTCCTCCGTATGAACTATGGCTACACCTTC. The encoded protein is CASSFLRMNYGYTF.

A word on this clone: Additional DNA sequences in this sample encode the identical CDR3. J is TRBJ2-7 and V is TRBV9; a possible D gene is TRBD2 (6 bases). V lost 0 bases to trimming and J lost 2 bases, with 12 bases between them. Germline V gene data show CDR1 as SGDLS and CDR2 as YYNGEE. CDR3 size: 15 residues. In DNA, the CDR3 is TGTGCCAGCAGCGTAGGTGGAGGGGACGCCTACGAGCAGTACTTC. Encoded protein: CASSVGGGDAYEQYF.

V is TRBV7-9 and J is TRBJ2-1; a possible D gene is TRBD2 (6 bases). Germline values: CDR1 SEHNR, CDR2 FQNEAQ (reference sequence). Trimming left V 7 bases short and J 4 bases short, with 17 bases between. CDR3 length: 15 residues. This CDR3 reads CASTIPRGLYNEQFF. CDR3 coding DNA: TGTGCCAGCACCATACCACGGGGACTTTACAATGAGCAGTTCTTC.

The table lists this clone with a count of one. The chain links TRBV30 to TRBJ1-2; D is ambiguous. CDR3 length: 13 amino acids. Germline V gene data show CDR1 as GTSNPN and CDR2 as SVGIG (reference sequence). The ends were cut back, 3 bases at V and 8 bases at J, with 16 bases in the middle. The CDR3 nucleotides are TGTGCCTGGAGAAGTTGGAGTGGTAGCGGCTACACCTTC. It translates to CAWRSWSGSGYTF.

CDR3 in amino acids: CASSLRTGNNEQFF. The DNA for the CDR3 is TGTGCCAGCAGCTTACGGACAGGGAACAATGAGCAGTTCTTC. This sequence joins TRBV7-9 and TRBJ2-1, with 8 bases identical to TRBD1. The CDR3 runs 14 residues. The germline gives CDR1 SEHNR, CDR2 FQNEAQ (reference sequence). Germline trimming cut 2 bases from V and 5 bases from J; bases unmatched to any gene: 2. Looking up the rest from reference TRBV7-9 and TRBJ2-1 gives the full variable domain: DTGVSQNPRHKITKRGQNVTFRCDPISEHNRLYWYRQTLGQGPEFLTYFQNEAQLEKSRLLSDRFSAERPKGSFSTLEIQRTEQGDSAMYLCASSLRTGNNEQFFGPGTRLTVL.

The CDR3 DNA reads TGCGCCAGCAGCTTGTATAATAGGAGGACAGCTTTCTTT. Translating it yields CASSLYNRRTAFF. The V gene is TRBV5-1, the J gene TRBJ1-1; D gene unclear. Germline V lookup: CDR1 SGHRS, CDR2 YFSETQ. The germline V and J ends were trimmed by 1 base and 10 bases, with 14 bases remaining between them. The CDR3 has 13 amino acids.

V usage is TRBV15 and J usage is TRBJ2-2; 8 positions agree with TRBD2. Trimming cost V 1 base and J 1 base; bases outside gene matches: 26. This CDR3 contains 24 residues. Germline values: CDR1 LNHNV, CDR2 YYDKDF (reference sequence). CDR3 nucleotide sequence: TGTGCCACCAGCAGAGGTCCTCCGGGACGGACCAATAGCGGGGTCTCTTGGAACACCGGGGAGCTGTTTTTT. It codes for CATSRGPPGRTNSGVSWNTGELFF.

This clone showed up just once. This chain links TRBV19 with TRBJ1-1; TRBD1 aligns across 10 bases. The CDR3 length is 15 residues. Trimming at V came to 7 bases and at J to 11 bases, leaving 16 bases not matched to a gene. Germline CDR1 LNHDA, CDR2 SQIVND (reference sequence). CDR3 protein: CASTYGGTGVLEAFF. The CDR3 bases are TGTGCCAGTACCTATGGTGGGACAGGGGTGCTTGAGGCTTTCTTT.

This CDR3 is CASRRGIPTDTQYF. The CDR3 coding sequence is TGTGCCAGCAGGCGGGGGATACCCACAGATACGCAGTATTTT. The chain carries TRBV2 and TRBJ2-3; 7 positions match TRBD2. With V trimmed by 6 bases and J by 2 bases, 5 bases remained unmatched. The CDR3 is 14 amino acids. Germline CDR1 is SNHLY and CDR2 is FYNNEI.

This clone was picked up a small number of times. V and J are TRBV5-1 and TRBJ1-6; 7 nucleotides match TRBD1. The junction had 8 bases not matched to a gene; V was cut back by 4 bases and J by 1 base. The CDR3 is made up of 17 amino acids. Germline V gives CDR1 SGHRS, CDR2 YFSETQ. DNA for the CDR3: TGCGCCAGCAGCAGCCGACAGGGACAATCCTATAATTCACCCCTCCACTTT. It is translated as CASSSRQGQSYNSPLHF.

This clone occurred once. The chain combines TRBV27 with TRBJ1-2, with 9 bases matching TRBD1. With 6 bases clipped from V and 5 bases from J, the junction kept 4 bases outside the gene matches. The V gene's germline CDR1 is MNHEY and CDR2 SMNVEV (reference sequence). CDR3 size: 13 residues. The CDR3 nucleotides read TGTGCCAGCAGCCGGGACAGGGCTTATGGCTACACCTTC. Protein: CASSRDRAYGYTF.

The genes are TRBV13 and TRBJ2-7, with 7 bases lining up with TRBD2. The CDR3 loop spans 14 amino acids. CDR1 PRHDT and CDR2 FYEKMQ come from the germline V gene (reference sequence). V shed 5 bases and J 4 bases; nucleotides not matched to a gene: 8. CDR3 protein: CASSRAGGGYEQYF. The CDR3 DNA is TGTGCCAGCAGCCGTGCTGGCGGGGGTTACGAGCAGTACTTC.

The chain combines TRBV9 with TRBJ2-5; D might be TRBD2 (5 bases). Trimming pared 4 bases from V and 4 bases from J, leaving 17 bases between. In germline, CDR1 is SGDLS, CDR2 YYNGEE. The CDR3 has 15 amino acids. As DNA, the CDR3 is TGTGCCAGCAGCAACGGGGAAGGGTCAATAGAGACCCAGTACTTC. Protein sequence: CASSNGEGSIETQYF.

The rearrangement joins TRBV5-1 to TRBJ2-3, with TRBD2 identical over 13 bases. The germline CDR1 and CDR2 sequences are SGHRS and YFSETQ. The V and J ends lost 1 base and 0 bases, in that order; junction bases with no gene match: 2. The CDR3 sequence is 17 residues long. The CDR3 DNA reads TGCGCCAGCAGCTTGCAACTAGCGGGGGGGAGCACAGATACGCAGTATTTT. Amino acids: CASSLQLAGGSTDTQYF.

This clone came up once. The rearrangement uses TRBV6-1 and TRBJ1-1; 8 positions agree with TRBD1. V lost 5 bases to trimming and J lost 4 bases; unmatched junction nucleotides: 6. This CDR3 comprises 14 residues. In germline, CDR1 is MNHNS, CDR2 SASEGT. CDR3 in amino acids: CASSSSGQGTEAFF. The CDR3 nucleotides read TGTGCCAGCAGTTCCAGCGGACAGGGCACTGAAGCTTTCTTT.

The DNA of the CDR3 is TGTGCCTGGAGTTGGGTCAGACAGGGGAACTATGGCTACACCTTC. Protein sequence: CAWSWVRQGNYGYTF. The chain recombines TRBV30 with TRBJ1-2; 8 bases fit TRBD1. The J segment lost 2 bases and the V segment lost 2 bases, leaving 7 bases of the junction unmatched. CDR3 length: 15 amino acids. CDR1 and CDR2 from the germline V gene are GTSNPN and SVGIG (reference sequence). Filled out from reference TRBV30 and TRBJ1-2, the complete variable domain reads SQTIHQWPATLVQPVGSPLSLECTVEGTSNPNLYWYRQAAGRGLQLLFYSVGIGQISSEVPQNLSASRPQDRQFILSSKKLLLSDSGFYLCAWSWVRQGNYGYTFGSGTRLTVV.

The rearrangement uses TRBV6-1 and TRBJ1-2; perhaps TRBD1 as D (6 bases). The CDR3 totals 13 residues. The V and J ends lost 10 bases and 1 base respectively, with 13 bases between them. CDR1 is MNHNS and CDR2 is SASEGT in the germline V gene. The CDR3 bases are TGTGCCACTCACCTGGACAGTAACTATGGCTACACCTTC. Translating gives CATHLDSNYGYTF.

About this clone: One end of the junction does not line up with germline, which may come from a read error. The sample carries other DNA sequences with the same CDR3. The rearrangement joins TRBV6-1 to TRBJ1-4; TRBD1 is a possible D gene (6 bases). Germline values: CDR1 MNHNS, CDR2 SASEGT. The CDR3 runs to 16 residues. The CDR3 region is CASSENRVSTNEKLFF. The CDR3 DNA reads TGTGCTAGCAGTGAGAACAGGGTTAGCACTAATGAAAAACTGTTTTTT.

The rearrangement links TRBV7-8 to TRBJ2-7; perhaps TRBD1 as D (5 bases). V was trimmed by 4 bases and J by 9 bases, leaving 13 bases between them. The CDR3 contains 12 residues. CDR1 SGHVS and CDR2 FQNEAQ come from the germline V gene. The CDR3 nucleotides read TGTGCCAGCAGCTCCCCCCCAGGGATGCAGTACTTC. Its translation: CASSSPPGMQYF.

V usage is TRBV2 and J usage is TRBJ2-3; D gene unclear. Trimming stripped 5 bases from V and 5 bases from J, with 5 bases between. Germline loops: CDR1 SNHLY, CDR2 FYNNEI. This CDR3 has 11 amino acids. The CDR3 is CASSSLDTQYF. CDR3 coding DNA: TGTGCCAGCAGTTCCCTAGATACGCAGTATTTT. Full variable domain (outside the CDR3, taken from reference TRBV2 and TRBJ2-3): EPEVTQTPSHQVTQMGQEVILRCVPISNHLYFYWYRQILGQKVEFLVSFYNNEISEKSEIFDDQFSVERPDGSNFTLKIRSTKLEDSAMYFCASSSLDTQYFGPGTRLTVL.

The rearrangement joins TRBV4-2 to TRBJ2-7; D is perhaps TRBD1 (5 bases). The CDR3 totals 16 residues. Trimming pared 3 bases from V and 1 base from J, leaving 16 bases between. Per germline, CDR1 LGHNA and CDR2 YNFKEQ. In DNA form, the CDR3 reads TGTGCCAGCAGCCAGCAGCAGGGATTTCTTTCCTACGAGCAGTACTTC. This gives the protein CASSQQQGFLSYEQYF.

The chain joins TRBV7-9 to TRBJ2-1, with 9 bases lining up with TRBD2. CDR3 length: 16 amino acids. The germline V gene encodes CDR1 SEHNR and CDR2 FQNEAQ (reference sequence). V gave up 3 bases and J gave up 7 bases; unmatched junction bases: 10. The CDR3 here is CASSFSLAGPGNEQFF. The CDR3 coding sequence is TGTGCCAGCAGCTTTTCCCTAGCGGGGCCCGGGAATGAGCAGTTCTTC.

The V and J genes are TRBV20-1 and TRBJ1-3; unclear D gene. Trimming removed 3 bases at V and 4 bases at J, with 4 bases between. The CDR3 sequence is 11 residues long. Germline V gives CDR1 DFQATT, CDR2 SNEGSKA (reference sequence). CDR3 protein: CSASRGNTIYF. DNA of the CDR3: TGCAGTGCTAGTCGGGGAAACACCATATATTTT.

The chain carries TRBV30 and TRBJ1-2; 8 bases fit TRBD1. CDR3 size: 14 residues. Germline CDR1 reads GTSNPN; CDR2 reads SVGIG (reference sequence). The V and J ends lost 6 bases and 3 bases, in that order; junction bases with no gene match: 9. The CDR3 here is CACETGGQDYGYTF. The DNA for the CDR3 is TGTGCCTGTGAAACAGGGGGACAAGACTATGGCTACACCTTC.

The chain carries TRBV5-6 and TRBJ1-2, with a weak D call TRBD1 (6 bases). Germline-derived CDR1 and CDR2 are SGHDT and YYEEEE. Trimming pared 5 bases from V and 2 bases from J, leaving 13 bases between. The CDR3 is 14 amino acids. The DNA for the CDR3 is TGTGCCAGCAGGGCCCCGGGACAAAACTATGGCTACACCTTC. Its translation is CASRAPGQNYGYTF.

This clone turned up a few times. The chain is built from TRBV30 and TRBJ2-3, with TRBD1 matching over 7 bases. CDR1 GTSNPN and CDR2 SVGIG come from the germline V gene (reference sequence). The CDR3 is 12 amino acids. Trimming cost V 8 bases and J 1 base; bases outside gene matches: 3. The CDR3 DNA reads TGTGCCGGGACAGATGGCACAGATACGCAGTATTTT. Its translation: CAGTDGTDTQYF.

The count of this clone is one. The CDR3 region is CASSSPGQGPYGYTF. The CDR3 DNA sequence: TGCGCCAGCAGCTCCCCGGGACAGGGGCCCTATGGCTACACCTTC. The chain recombines TRBV5-1 with TRBJ1-2, with 10 bases matching TRBD1. V was pared by 3 bases and J by 4 bases, with 6 bases of the junction left unmatched. This CDR3 spans 15 amino acids. The germline CDR1 and CDR2 sequences are SGHRS and YFSETQ.

The V call is TRBV5-6, the J call TRBJ2-1, with TRBD2 as a possible D gene (8 bases). The germline CDR1 and CDR2 sequences are SGHDT and YYEEEE. CDR3 size: 14 residues. The V end lost 4 bases, the J end lost 5 bases, and 13 bases lay between the germline ends. The CDR3 spells CASSREGADNEQFF. The DNA of the CDR3 is TGTGCCAGCAGCCGGGAGGGGGCAGACAATGAGCAGTTCTTC.

The gene calls are TRBV30 and TRBJ1-1; 9 bases agree with TRBD1. V shed 3 bases, J shed 3 bases, and the junction held 2 bases outside the gene matches. Germline CDR1 is GTSNPN and CDR2 is SVGIG (reference sequence). This CDR3 spans 13 amino acids. For the CDR3, the DNA is TGTGCCTGGAGCACAGGGGGCTACACTGAAGCTTTCTTT. Its translation: CAWSTGGYTEAFF.

This CDR3 is CASSTALAASYEQYF. CDR3 DNA: TGTGCCAGCAGCACCGCACTAGCGGCGTCCTACGAGCAGTACTTC. The chain combines TRBV6-6 with TRBJ2-7; TRBD2 matches 8 bases. The CDR3 contains 15 residues. Germline V gives CDR1 MNHNY, CDR2 SVGAGI (reference sequence). Unmatched junction bases numbered 8, after V lost 6 bases and J lost 1 base.

The chain combines TRBV4-2 with TRBJ1-1; D remains unclear. Germline V gene sequence: CDR1 LGHNA, CDR2 YNFKEQ. The CDR3 spans 13 residues. The V gene lost 4 bases and the J gene lost 5 bases, with 11 bases spanning the gap. The CDR3 DNA is TGTGCCAGCAGCCTAAGCTCGGGGACTGAAGCTTTCTTT. Residues: CASSLSSGTEAFF.

The chain joins TRBV18 to TRBJ2-7, with 8 nucleotides matching TRBD1. Trimming took 5 bases from V and 3 from J; bases not matched to a gene: 6. CDR3 size: 14 residues. Germline CDR1 is KGHSH and CDR2 is LQKENI. The CDR3 here is CASSVGQVYYEQYF. CDR3 nucleotide sequence: TGTGCCAGCTCAGTGGGACAGGTATACTACGAGCAGTACTTC.